This TCR beta chain is from a study of cytomegalovirus exposure and HLA in healthy donors. Regarding the study as a whole: In a later analysis, compared with equally common non-associated chains, HLA-associated beta chains were more expanded.

Notes on this clone: Antigen: not known.

The CDR3 spans 17 residues. V was pared by 2 bases and J by 5 bases, with 11 bases of the junction left unmatched. Per the germline V gene, CDR1 is MNHEY and CDR2 is SMNVEV (reference sequence). With 60 Vbeta and 13 Jbeta primers, the PCR was carried out. TCRdb's table, derived via immunoSEQ multiplex PCR, lists solely in-frame clones and lacks some. The table shows 99,000 or so clones, with 60% to 80% occurring only once. The sequenced sample was PBMCs. The source is a woman aged 40 to 50 in good health and CMV-seropositive. V and J are TRBV27 and TRBJ2-7; 11 bases fit TRBD2. This CDR3 reads CASSLRLAGGRSHEQYF. DNA of the CDR3: TGTGCCAGCAGTTTAAGGCTAGCGGGAGGTAGAAGCCACGAGCAGTACTTC.